One and the same sample provided the 31 T cell receptor beta chains below, sequenced in a study of regulatory T cells in long-lasting Graves disease. Time point meaning: persistent/refractory GD, antithyroid drugs over 5 years with positive TRAb. PBMC RNA was the source of the TCR library. Relying on iRepertoire HTBI primers and Arm-PCR of CDR3 regions, the team built TCR beta libraries. TCRdb processed the multiplex PCR reads anew with MiXCR; each CDR3 protein has one entry. The table includes 400,000 to 500,000 distinct CDR3 sequences, less than 25% detected once. The sample here was peripheral blood mononuclear cells (PBMCs), taken when the disease was refractory, from a patient treated with antithyroid drugs. The receptors stem from a female donor with Graves disease.

For this clonotype: It is likely a read error, because the conserved phenylalanine at the end of the CDR3 is missing. V gene TRBV12-5 combines with J gene TRBJ2-5; 7 nucleotides agree with TRBD2. Germline-derived CDR1 and CDR2 are LGHNT and FRNRAP. The CDR3 runs 17 residues. With 0 bases clipped from V and 4 bases from J, the junction kept 11 bases outside the gene matches. This CDR3 reads CASGLVGSGGRRETQYL. The CDR3 DNA is TGTGCTAGTGGTTTGGTTGGGTCGGGGGGTCGCCGAGAGACCCAGTACCTC.

In its sample, this clonotype was seen many times. This chain uses TRBV12-3 or TRBV12-4 with TRBJ1-2; 7 positions match TRBD1. V shed 6 bases and J 8 bases; nucleotides not matched to a gene: 9. CDR3 size: 13 residues. The CDR3 here is CASSTTGAGGYTF. The CDR3, as DNA: TGTGCCAGCAGCACAACAGGGGCGGGGGGCTACACCTTC.

This clonotype has ten or more counts. The rearrangement joins TRBV2 to TRBJ1-6; D remains ambiguous. Germline-derived CDR1 and CDR2 are SNHLY and FYNNEI. The CDR3 extends over 12 amino acids. V lost 6 bases and J lost 5, with 5 bases in between. The CDR3, as DNA: TGTGCCAGCAGACACAATAATTCACCCCTCCACTTT. This codes for CASRHNNSPLHF.

The chain combines TRBV6-2 or TRBV6-3 with TRBJ1-2; the match to TRBD1 covers 11 bases. CDR1 and CDR2 (germline): MNHEY, SVGEGT. With 2 bases clipped from V and 8 bases from J, the junction kept 10 bases outside the gene matches. The CDR3 has 16 residues. The chain's CDR3 is CASSYNGGDRGIGYTF. The CDR3 DNA follows: TGTGCCAGCAGTTACAACGGGGGGGACAGGGGGATAGGCTACACCTTC.

This clonotype was recorded at least ten times. The V call is TRBV2, the J call TRBJ2-7; 7 bases map to TRBD1. Germline V gene lookup returns CDR1 SNHLY and CDR2 FYNNEI. V trimming: 6 bases; J trimming: 3 bases; junction bases outside the gene matches: 8. The CDR3 loop spans 14 amino acids. The CDR3 region is CASRSGQQIYEQYF. CDR3 nucleotide sequence: TGTGCCAGCAGGTCGGGACAGCAGATCTACGAGCAGTACTTC.

This clonotype has just a few counts. The rearrangement joins TRBV28 to TRBJ2-1, with TRBD2 matching 14 bases. Germline V lookup: CDR1 MDHEN, CDR2 SYDVKM. The V segment lost 5 bases and the J segment 6 bases; nucleotides outside the gene matches: 3. The CDR3 spans 15 residues. Here the CDR3 reads CASSPTSGRGNEQFF. CDR3 DNA: TGTGCCAGCAGTCCGACTAGCGGGAGGGGCAATGAGCAGTTCTTC. Variable domain in full (rest from reference TRBV28 and TRBJ2-1): DVKVTQSSRYLVKRTGEKVFLECVQDMDHENMFWYRQDPGLGLRLIYFSYDVKMKEKGDIPEGYSVSREKKERFSLILESASTNQTSMYLCASSPTSGRGNEQFFGPGTRLTVL.

This clonotype was observed many times. The gene calls are TRBV6-1 and TRBJ2-2; D unclear. Germline V CDR1 and CDR2: MNHNS, SASEGT. CDR3 length: 15 amino acids. V dropped 8 bases and J dropped 0 bases, with 13 bases sitting between them. CDR3 in amino acids: CASPTPEANTGELFF. Written as DNA, the CDR3 is TGTGCCAGCCCTACCCCTGAGGCGAACACCGGGGAGCTGTTTTTT.

The sample holds a few counts of this clonotype. The V and J genes are TRBV18 and TRBJ2-2; D call uncertain. V was shortened by 7 bases and J by 8 bases, with 20 bases between the two germline ends. The CDR3 totals 15 residues. CDR1 is KGHSH and CDR2 is LQKENI in the germline V gene. The CDR3 sequence: CASCPRGPQTGELFF. The CDR3 nucleotides read TGTGCCAGCTGCCCGAGAGGACCCCAAACGGGGGAGCTGTTTTTT.

V and J are TRBV30 and TRBJ1-3; D is ambiguous. The CDR3 consists of 14 residues. Trimming removed 3 bases from V and 3 bases from J, with 12 bases in between. Germline-derived CDR1 and CDR2 are GTSNPN and SVGIG (reference sequence). CDR3 protein: CAWSDSGGGNTIYF. The CDR3 bases are TGTGCCTGGAGCGACTCCGGAGGTGGAAACACCATATATTTT.

Note on this clonotype: This may arise from a read error, as a much more abundant clone is one base away. This chain joins TRBV6-1 and TRBJ1-4; 7 nucleotides match TRBD1. The junction had 6 bases not matched to a gene; V was cut back by 8 bases and J by 3 bases. The germline CDR1 and CDR2 sequences are MNHNS and SASEGT. The CDR3 is 14 residues long. The CDR3 DNA reads as TGTGCCAGCTACAGGGGCGCGGCTAATGAAAAACTGTTTTTT. Its translation is CASYRGAANEKLFF.

Ten or more counts support this clonotype. The chain is built from TRBV3-1 and TRBJ1-1; tentatively, D is TRBD1 (6 bases). The ends were cut back, 3 bases at V and 0 bases at J, with 11 bases in the middle. The germline gives CDR1 LGHDT, CDR2 YNNKEL (reference sequence). This CDR3 is 15 amino acids long. The chain's CDR3 is CASSHLQGLNTEAFF. As DNA, the CDR3 is TGTGCCAGCAGCCACCTACAGGGCCTGAACACTGAAGCTTTCTTT.

The table lists this clonotype with a few counts. Written as DNA, the CDR3 is TGTGCCAGTAGTATTCGGACTTCCCAAAACATTCAGTACTTC. Its protein product is CASSIRTSQNIQYF. V and J are TRBV19 and TRBJ2-4; D may be TRBD2 (5 bases). CDR1 and CDR2 from the germline V gene are LNHDA and SQIVND (reference sequence). Trimming took off 3 bases at V and 5 bases at J, with 11 bases between the two ends. The CDR3 spans 14 residues.

V gene TRBV5-6 combines with J gene TRBJ1-1; D not certain. The V gene lost 0 bases and the J gene lost 5 bases, with 11 bases spanning the gap. Germline CDR1 and CDR2: SGHDT and YYEEEE. The CDR3 covers 14 residues. The CDR3 is CASSLGPLSTEAFF. The CDR3 DNA reads as TGTGCCAGCAGCTTGGGTCCGTTGTCAACTGAAGCTTTCTTT.

This clonotype came up a few times. This sequence joins TRBV25-1 and TRBJ1-2; the match to TRBD1 covers 8 bases. The CDR3 loop spans 15 amino acids. J lost 4 bases, V lost 5 bases, and 9 bases had no gene match. Germline assignment: CDR1 MGHDK and CDR2 SYGVNS. CDR3 sequence: CASSPQDRESYGYTF. CDR3 bases: TGTGCCAGCAGTCCCCAGGACAGGGAGAGCTATGGCTACACCTTC.

Only a few counts were recorded for this clonotype. The rearrangement joins TRBV5-1 to TRBJ2-7, with a tentative D call TRBD1 (5 bases). The CDR3 is made up of 15 amino acids. V was trimmed by 2 bases and J by 3 bases, leaving 15 bases between them. Per germline, CDR1 SGHRS and CDR2 YFSETQ. CDR3 amino acids: CASSLNRNTNYEQYF. CDR3 bases: TGCGCCAGCAGCTTAAACAGGAACACCAACTACGAGCAGTACTTC. Full variable domain (remainder filled in from reference TRBV5-1 and TRBJ2-7): KAGVTQTPRYLIKTRGQQVTLSCSPISGHRSVSWYQQTPGQGLQFLFEYFSETQRNKGNFPGRFSGRQFSNSRSEMNVSTLELGDSALYLCASSLNRNTNYEQYFGPGTRLTVT.

In its sample, this clonotype was seen many times. This chain connects TRBV15 to TRBJ1-1; D gene unclear. Germline loops: CDR1 LNHNV, CDR2 YYDKDF (reference sequence). The CDR3 loop spans 15 amino acids. Trimming pared 0 bases from V and 4 bases from J, leaving 12 bases between. CDR3 amino acids: CATSRDSGPRTEAFF. DNA for the CDR3: TGTGCCACCAGCAGAGATTCAGGACCCCGCACTGAAGCTTTCTTT.

There are a few counts of this clonotype. The CDR3 bases are TGCGCCAGCAGTGGGGACAGGGGTCAGCCCCAGCATTTT. Residues: CASSGDRGQPQHF. The chain recombines TRBV10-2 with TRBJ1-5; TRBD1 matches 10 bases. V was pared by 4 bases and J by 6 bases, with 0 bases of the junction left unmatched. Germline V gives CDR1 WSHSY, CDR2 SAAADI. The CDR3 runs to 13 residues.

The V and J genes are TRBV20-1 and TRBJ2-1; the D gene is possibly TRBD2 (5 bases). The V gene lost 6 bases and the J gene lost 8 bases, with 17 bases spanning the gap. The CDR3 is made up of 13 amino acids. Germline CDR1 reads DFQATT; CDR2 reads SNEGSKA (reference sequence). The CDR3 DNA reads TGCAGTGCAAGAAGCCCCCTAGCTTATGAGCAGTTCTTC. It codes for CSARSPLAYEQFF.

The genes are TRBV12-5 and TRBJ1-2; D uncertain. From germline, CDR1 is LGHNT and CDR2 FRNRAP. The CDR3 sequence is 12 residues long. The V and J ends lost 5 bases and 4 bases respectively, with 8 bases between them. The CDR3 sequence is CASGRDFYGYTF. CDR3 DNA: TGTGCTAGTGGTAGGGATTTCTATGGCTACACCTTC.

This clonotype was seen repeatedly, ten times or more. V and J are TRBV28 and TRBJ1-2; D is unresolved. The germline CDR1 and CDR2 sequences are MDHEN and SYDVKM. The CDR3 is made up of 14 amino acids. Trimming took 3 bases from V and 4 from J, leaving 12 bases between them. CDR3 sequence reads: CASSFADRGYGYTF. In DNA, the CDR3 is TGTGCCAGCAGTTTCGCGGACCGAGGCTATGGCTACACCTTC.

This clonotype has a count of ten or more. CDR3 loop: CASRITAFPSNQPQHF. Here the CDR3 DNA reads TGTGCCAGCAGGATTACAGCCTTCCCTAGCAATCAGCCCCAGCATTTT. This chain joins TRBV6-2 or TRBV6-3 and TRBJ1-5; D remains ambiguous. Per the germline V gene, CDR1 is MNHEY and CDR2 is SVGEGT. Trimming cost V 6 bases and J 0 bases, with 15 bases left between them. This CDR3 has 16 amino acids.

This clonotype came up a few times. This rearrangement joins TRBV7-9 to TRBJ1-5; D call uncertain. CDR1 SEHNR and CDR2 FQNEAQ come from the germline V gene (reference sequence). Trimming took 4 bases from V and 0 from J, leaving 7 bases between them. The CDR3 is made up of 14 amino acids. Here the CDR3 DNA reads TGTGCCAGCAGCTGGAGTTATAGCAATCAGCCCCAGCATTTT. This sequence encodes CASSWSYSNQPQHF.

In its sample, this clonotype was seen many times. CDR3 region: CASGTSERDEQYF. The CDR3 coding sequence is TGTGCCAGCGGGACTAGCGAGAGAGACGAGCAGTACTTC. The chain uses TRBV6-1 and TRBJ2-7; 10 bases map to TRBD2. This CDR3 comprises 13 residues. Germline V gene data show CDR1 as MNHNS and CDR2 as SASEGT. J gave up 5 bases and V 8 bases, and 6 bases lay outside the gene matches.

With respect to this clonotype: This clone may be a read error of a much larger clone one base away. V is TRBV28 and J is TRBJ1-2; D may be TRBD1 (6 bases). From germline, CDR1 is MDHEN and CDR2 SYDVKM. The V gene lost 10 bases and the J gene lost 7 bases, with 25 bases spanning the gap. The CDR3 loop spans 15 amino acids. The CDR3 loop reads CATLQPGRGALGYTF. CDR3 bases: TGTGCCACCCTTCAACCGGGACGGGGGGCTCTTGGCTACACCTTC.

This clonotype was seen many times. V is TRBV7-6 and J is TRBJ1-2; TRBD1 agrees at 8 bases. The germline V gene encodes CDR1 SGHVS and CDR2 FNYEAQ. The CDR3 has 15 amino acids. V dropped 0 bases and J dropped 8; count of bases not matched to a gene: 8. The CDR3 nucleotides are TGTGCCAGCAGCTTAGCTCCTTCAGGGGGCAGGGGCTACACCTTC. It yields the protein CASSLAPSGGRGYTF. The full variable domain, its missing parts supplied by reference TRBV7-6 and TRBJ1-2, is GAGVSQSPRYKVTKRGQDVALRCDPISGHVSLYWYRQALGQGPEFLTYFNYEAQQDKSGLPNDRFSAERPEGSISTLTIQRTEQRDSAMYRCASSLAPSGGRGYTFGSGTRLTVV.

This clonotype was detected a few times. The J gene is TRBJ2-7, the V gene TRBV4-1; tentative D call: TRBD1 (7 bases). In germline, CDR1 is MGHRA, CDR2 YSYEKL. Trimming stripped 0 bases from V and 1 base from J, with 22 bases between. This CDR3 is 19 amino acids long. The CDR3 DNA is TGCGCCAGCAGCCAAGAAGGCGGCAGGGGGGATGAGGGTTCCTACGAGCAGTACTTC. This gives the protein CASSQEGGRGDEGSYEQYF.

Of note for this clonotype: This may arise from a read error, as a much more abundant clone is one base away. The V call is TRBV20-1, the J call TRBJ2-5, with 7 nucleotides matching TRBD1. The CDR3 covers 14 residues. CDR1 and CDR2 from the germline V gene are DFQATT and SNEGSKA (reference sequence). After removal of 6 bases from V and 4 bases from J, the junction contained 11 bases not matched to a gene. The CDR3 protein is CSAAGTAVGETQYF. Here the CDR3 DNA reads TGCAGTGCGGCCGGGACAGCGGTTGGAGAGACCCAGTACTTC.

This clonotype was counted many times. The CDR3 DNA sequence: TGTGCCAGTCAACTAGCGAGCTCCTACGAGCAGTACTTC. Its protein is CASQLASSYEQYF. The chain combines TRBV7-2 with TRBJ2-7; 7 nucleotides match TRBD2. There are 13 residues in the CDR3. V was pared by 9 bases and J by 0 bases, with 5 bases of the junction left unmatched. Germline V gives CDR1 SGHTA, CDR2 FQGNSA.

This clonotype has ten or more counts. This chain connects TRBV20-1 to TRBJ1-4; possible D gene TRBD1, 6 bases. Germline CDR1 DFQATT, CDR2 SNEGSKA (reference sequence). V was pared by 7 bases and J by 6 bases, with 15 bases between. The CDR3 has 13 amino acids. In DNA, the CDR3 is TGCAGTGTCGAGGACAGTCGCGATGAAAAACTGTTTTTT. Protein: CSVEDSRDEKLFF.

As regards this clonotype: A much larger clone differs by one base, so this may be a read error. The J gene is TRBJ2-7, the V gene TRBV3-1; TRBD1 matches at 7 bases. CDR3 length: 15 amino acids. CDR1 is LGHDT, CDR2 YNNKEL, per germline (reference sequence). Here the CDR3 DNA reads TGTGCCGGCAGCCAACCCGGGACAGATTTCTACGAGCAGTACTTC. Translating it yields CAGSQPGTDFYEQYF.

CDR3 in amino acids: CASSGEFRISGDNEQFF. CDR3 DNA sequence: TGTGCCAGCAGTGGCGAATTTAGGATTAGCGGGGACAATGAGCAGTTCTTC. This chain joins TRBV25-1 and TRBJ2-1, with 8 positions matching TRBD2. This CDR3 comprises 17 residues. Germline CDR1 reads MGHDK; CDR2 reads SYGVNS. Unmatched junction bases numbered 13, after V lost 4 bases and J lost 5 bases.